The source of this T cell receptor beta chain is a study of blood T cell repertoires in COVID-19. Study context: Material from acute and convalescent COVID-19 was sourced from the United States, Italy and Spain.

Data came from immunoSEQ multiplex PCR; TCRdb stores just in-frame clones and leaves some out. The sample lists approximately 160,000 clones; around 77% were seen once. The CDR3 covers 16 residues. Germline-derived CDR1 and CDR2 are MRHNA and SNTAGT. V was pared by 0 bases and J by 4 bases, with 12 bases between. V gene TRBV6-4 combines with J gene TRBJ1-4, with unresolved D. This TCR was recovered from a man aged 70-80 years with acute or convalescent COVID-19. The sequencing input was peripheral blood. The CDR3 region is CASSDSPRINNEKLFF. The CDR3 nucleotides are TGTGCCAGCAGTGACTCCCCCAGGATTAATAATGAAAAACTGTTTTTT.